One and the same sample provided the 29 T cell receptor beta chains below, sequenced in a study of T cell repertoires in ileal Crohn's disease. Libraries were prepared by immunoSEQ multiplex PCR; TCRdb keeps only in-frame clonotypes and omits some of them. The repertoire holds around 14,000 clones, with around three quarters as singletons. Input material: ileal tissue. Receptors originate from an adult with Crohn's disease.

The chain combines TRBV18 with TRBJ1-3; D gene uncertain. V lost 9 bases and J 5 bases, leaving 11 bases between the germline ends. This CDR3 region has 12 residues. Germline CDR1 reads KGHSH; CDR2 reads LQKENI. The CDR3 DNA follows: TGTGCCAGTGGAGACCTTAGAAACACCATATATTTT. It encodes CASGDLRNTIYF.

The rearrangement links TRBV7-8 to TRBJ2-7; D remains unclear. Trimming left V 4 bases short and J 4 bases short, with 5 bases between. There are 11 residues in the CDR3. Germline V gene data show CDR1 as SGHVS and CDR2 as FQNEAQ. The CDR3 is CASSSEYEQYF. In nucleotides, the CDR3 is TGTGCCAGCAGCTCAGAGTACGAGCAGTACTTC. Variable domain in full (rest from reference TRBV7-8 and TRBJ2-7): GAGVSQSPRYKVAKRGQDVALRCDPISGHVSLFWYQQALGQGPEFLTYFQNEAQLDKSGLPSDRFFAERPEGSVSTLKIQRTQQEDSAVYLCASSSEYEQYFGPGTRLTVT.

This rearrangement joins TRBV21-1 to TRBJ1-1. TRBV21-1 is a recognized pseudogene. The CDR3 contains 16 residues. The CDR3 loop is CASSKVHSGENTEAFF. Here the CDR3 DNA reads TGTGCCAGCAGCAAAGTACATTCCGGCGAGAACACTGAAGCTTTCTTT.

The chain employs TRBV6-6 and TRBJ1-1, with D possibly TRBD1 on 6 matching bases. The CDR3 totals 13 residues. V gave up 2 bases and J gave up 10 bases, with 14 bases separating them. Germline values: CDR1 MNHNY, CDR2 SVGAGI (reference sequence). The CDR3: CASSYGDRQAAFF. The CDR3 nucleotides read TGTGCCAGCAGTTACGGAGACAGGCAAGCAGCTTTCTTT.

The rearrangement links TRBV6-6 to TRBJ2-7, with no clear D. The CDR3 sequence is 12 residues long. CDR1 MNHNY and CDR2 SVGAGI come from the germline V gene (reference sequence). V was shortened by 6 bases and J by 3 bases, with 9 bases between the two germline ends. The CDR3 reads CASSPDRYEQYF. The CDR3 coding sequence is TGTGCCAGCAGCCCCGACCGCTACGAGCAGTACTTC.

This clone was recorded a few times. J is TRBJ2-7 and V is TRBV11-2; 11 nucleotides agree with TRBD2. Germline-derived CDR1 and CDR2 are SGHAT and FQNNGV. With 5 bases clipped from V and 2 bases from J, the junction kept 2 bases outside the gene matches. The CDR3 has 14 residues. This CDR3 reads CASSIAGGPYEQYF. In nucleotides, the CDR3 is TGTGCCAGCAGCATAGCGGGGGGGCCCTACGAGCAGTACTTC.

The chain uses TRBV27 and TRBJ1-1; TRBD1 aligns across 7 bases. Germline CDR1 MNHEY, CDR2 SMNVEV (reference sequence). V trimming: 6 bases; J trimming: 5 bases; junction bases outside the gene matches: 6. The length of the CDR3 is 13 residues. CDR3: CASRQGKGTEAFF. The CDR3 DNA is TGTGCCAGCAGACAGGGGAAGGGAACTGAAGCTTTCTTT.

J is TRBJ1-2 and V is TRBV2; TRBD1 matches at 11 bases. The CDR3 extends over 14 amino acids. Germline lookup yields CDR1 SNHLY and CDR2 FYNNEI. The V gene end was trimmed by 6 bases and the J gene end by 4 bases; junction bases not matched to a gene: 4. CDR3 protein: CASSGQGASYGYTF. The CDR3 coding sequence is TGTGCCAGCAGCGGACAGGGGGCGAGCTATGGCTACACCTTC.

The chain is built from TRBV6-6 and TRBJ1-2; 8 bases are a match to TRBD1. Trimming at V came to 6 bases and at J to 7 bases, leaving 10 bases not matched to a gene. The CDR3 is 14 amino acids. Per germline, CDR1 MNHNY and CDR2 SVGAGI (reference sequence). The CDR3 DNA is TGTGCCAGCAGGCCAGGACAGGGAGTAGGTGGCTACACCTTC. Amino acid sequence: CASRPGQGVGGYTF.

V and J are TRBV6-1 and TRBJ1-1, with 10 bases matching TRBD1. The J segment lost 5 bases and the V segment lost 0 bases, leaving 6 bases of the junction unmatched. CDR1 and CDR2 (germline): MNHNS, SASEGT. CDR3 size: 16 residues. The CDR3: CASSEASSGQGTEAFF. In DNA, the CDR3 is TGTGCCAGCAGTGAAGCATCGTCGGGACAGGGGACTGAAGCTTTCTTT.

V gene TRBV10-1 combines with J gene TRBJ2-7; tentative D call: TRBD1 (5 bases). Germline assignment: CDR1 WNHNN and CDR2 SYGVQD (reference sequence). CDR3 length: 13 residues. The germline V and J ends were trimmed by 5 bases and 6 bases, with 14 bases remaining between them. The CDR3 sequence: CASSQCQGCEQYF. As DNA, the CDR3 is TGCGCCAGCAGTCAGTGCCAGGGTTGCGAGCAGTACTTC.

This chain uses TRBV29-1 with TRBJ2-1; tentatively, D is TRBD2 (5 bases). Germline loops: CDR1 SQVTM, CDR2 ANQGSEA. Trimming shortened V by 4 bases and J by 8 bases, and 18 bases separated the two germline ends. The CDR3 is 14 amino acids. This CDR3 reads CSVGTLGMRDEQFF. CDR3 DNA sequence: TGCAGCGTTGGGACGCTCGGTATGAGGGATGAGCAGTTCTTC.

This chain connects TRBV19 to TRBJ1-2; 7 bases match TRBD1. V was clipped by 4 bases and J by 0 bases; unmatched bases: 2. This CDR3 spans 14 amino acids. CDR1 LNHDA and CDR2 SQIVND come from the germline V gene (reference sequence). In nucleotides, the CDR3 is TGTGCCAGTAGTAGGGACAGCTCTAACTATGGCTACACCTTC. It yields the protein CASSRDSSNYGYTF.

The V call is TRBV7-2, the J call TRBJ2-3; either TRBD1 or TRBD2 may fit D (5 bases each). The CDR3 totals 17 residues. Germline CDR1 SGHTA, CDR2 FQGNSA. Trimming took 5 bases from V and 0 from J, leaving 18 bases between them. CDR3 sequence reads: CASSQRLGVSSTDTQYF. CDR3 bases: TGTGCCAGCAGCCAACGATTGGGGGTTTCTAGCACAGATACGCAGTATTTT.

The rearrangement joins TRBV4-2 to TRBJ2-5, with 9 bases lining up with TRBD2. V trimming: 0 bases; J trimming: 4 bases; junction bases outside the gene matches: 3. Germline lookup yields CDR1 LGHNA and CDR2 YNFKEQ. This CDR3 spans 15 amino acids. DNA for the CDR3: TGTGCCAGCAGCCAAGATGCGGGGGGGCCAGAGACCCAGTACTTC. It yields the protein CASSQDAGGPETQYF.

The chain combines TRBV7-8 with TRBJ1-6; 8 positions match TRBD1. Germline values: CDR1 SGHVS, CDR2 FQNEAQ. The ends lost 3 bases at V and 4 bases at J; junction bases unmatched: 17. The CDR3 has 20 amino acids. The chain's CDR3 is CASSLARGQNYGGYNSPLHF. In DNA, the CDR3 is TGTGCCAGCAGCTTGGCCAGGGGGCAGAATTATGGGGGGTATAATTCACCCCTCCACTTT.

The table lists this clone with a few counts. The chain carries TRBV5-1 and TRBJ2-3; D is possibly TRBD2 (6 bases). This CDR3 is built from 14 residues. Trimming pared 0 bases from V and 5 bases from J, leaving 10 bases between. Germline CDR1 is SGHRS and CDR2 is YFSETQ. This CDR3 reads CASSLVGGKDTQYF. The CDR3 DNA reads as TGCGCCAGCAGCTTGGTGGGGGGTAAAGATACGCAGTATTTT.

The rearrangement joins TRBV6-1 to TRBJ2-1; TRBD2 matches 9 bases. V was pared by 5 bases and J by 9 bases, with 8 bases of the junction left unmatched. CDR1 and CDR2 (germline): MNHNS, SASEGT. The CDR3 sequence is 14 residues long. DNA for the CDR3: TGTGCCAGCAGTTATACCGGGACTAGCAGTGAGCAGTTCTTC. Its translation: CASSYTGTSSEQFF.

V gene TRBV6-1 combines with J gene TRBJ2-3; the D is unclear. The CDR3 has 11 amino acids. Looked up from germline, CDR1 is MNHNS and CDR2 is SASEGT. The V end was cut by 5 bases, the J end by 7 bases, with 7 bases between. The CDR3 sequence is CASSYSYTQYF. CDR3 DNA: TGTGCCAGCAGTTACAGCTATACGCAGTATTTT.

The chain combines TRBV27 with TRBJ1-2, with 9 nucleotides matching TRBD1. The CDR3 length is 13 residues. V lost 5 bases and J lost 6; bases outside the gene matches: 4. Germline CDR1 reads MNHEY; CDR2 reads SMNVEV (reference sequence). The CDR3 sequence is CASSPRTGDGYTF. The CDR3 bases are TGTGCCAGCAGTCCAAGGACAGGGGATGGCTACACCTTC.

The chain carries TRBV5-1 and TRBJ2-1, with 8 bases aligning to TRBD1. V lost 4 bases, J lost 9 bases, and 15 bases stayed unmatched. Looked up from germline, CDR1 is SGHRS and CDR2 is YFSETQ. There are 16 residues in the CDR3. The CDR3 is CASSKQGQGADSEQFF. The CDR3 coding sequence is TGCGCCAGCAGCAAACAGGGGCAGGGGGCGGACAGTGAGCAGTTCTTC.

The rearrangement uses TRBV5-8 and TRBJ2-7; D not certain. V was shortened by 4 bases and J by 5 bases, with 19 bases between the two germline ends. The CDR3 runs to 15 residues. Germline-derived CDR1 and CDR2 are SGHTS and YDEGEE. The CDR3 DNA sequence: TGTGCCAGCAGCATCTCGCTTGGCAGGTCGAACGAGCAGTACTTC. This translates into CASSISLGRSNEQYF.

With respect to this clone: Distinct nucleotide sequences in the sample also encode this CDR3. This sequence joins TRBV5-1 and TRBJ2-7; 12 positions match TRBD1. Germline V gene lookup returns CDR1 SGHRS and CDR2 YFSETQ. With V trimmed by 4 bases and J by 7 bases, 6 bases remained unmatched. The CDR3 is 14 residues long. CDR3 sequence: CASSRDRGLGEQYF. CDR3 bases: TGCGCCAGCAGCCGGGACAGGGGGCTAGGGGAGCAGTACTTC.

This clone showed up just once. The V gene is TRBV13, the J gene TRBJ2-2, with TRBD1 matching over 11 bases. The CDR3 runs 17 residues. The V gene end was trimmed by 4 bases and the J gene end by 4 bases; junction bases not matched to a gene: 8. The germline V gene encodes CDR1 PRHDT and CDR2 FYEKMQ (reference sequence). In DNA form, the CDR3 reads TGTGCCAGCAGCTCCTACCGGGACAGGGGGAGCACCGGGGAGCTGTTTTTT. Residues: CASSSYRDRGSTGELFF.

This clone was observed a few times. V and J are TRBV6-5 and TRBJ1-2; D is undetermined. Looked up from germline, CDR1 is MNHEY and CDR2 is SVGAGI. V lost 6 bases to trimming and J lost 3 bases, with 17 bases between them. The CDR3 length is 15 residues. CDR3 nucleotides: TGTGCCAGCAGATCCAGAGGCTCAATTGACTATGGCTACACCTTC. Its translation: CASRSRGSIDYGYTF.

The V and J genes are TRBV11-2 and TRBJ1-3; 7 nucleotides align to TRBD1. Germline assignment: CDR1 SGHAT and CDR2 FQNNGV. J gave up 4 bases and V 3 bases, and 9 bases lay outside the gene matches. This CDR3 has 16 amino acids. The CDR3 DNA follows: TGTGCCAGCAGCTTCGGGACAAAGACAGGGGGAAACACCATATATTTT. This translates into CASSFGTKTGGNTIYF.

The chain uses TRBV2 and TRBJ1-4; 7 nucleotides match TRBD1. Germline CDR1 SNHLY, CDR2 FYNNEI. J was trimmed by 3 bases and V by 3 bases; bases with no gene match: 7. This CDR3 is built from 16 residues. The DNA for the CDR3 is TGTGCCAGCAGTGATGGGGAGGGGGCTGCTAATGAAAAACTGTTTTTT. Translation gives CASSDGEGAANEKLFF.

The chain carries TRBV29-1 and TRBJ2-1; the D is unclear. This CDR3 comprises 16 residues. The V gene's germline CDR1 is SQVTM and CDR2 ANQGSEA. The germline V and J ends were trimmed by 3 bases and 1 base, with 16 bases remaining between them. For the CDR3, the DNA is TGCAGCGTTGAGGAAAGTGCTCGAGTGTCCTACAATGAGCAGTTCTTC. Its protein is CSVEESARVSYNEQFF.

V usage is TRBV9 and J usage is TRBJ1-3; D call uncertain. The CDR3 loop spans 13 amino acids. V dropped 0 bases and J dropped 2 bases, with 3 bases sitting between them. From germline, CDR1 is SGDLS and CDR2 YYNGEE. For the CDR3, the DNA is TGTGCCAGCAGCGTAGGACCTGGAAACACCATATATTTT. Protein sequence: CASSVGPGNTIYF.